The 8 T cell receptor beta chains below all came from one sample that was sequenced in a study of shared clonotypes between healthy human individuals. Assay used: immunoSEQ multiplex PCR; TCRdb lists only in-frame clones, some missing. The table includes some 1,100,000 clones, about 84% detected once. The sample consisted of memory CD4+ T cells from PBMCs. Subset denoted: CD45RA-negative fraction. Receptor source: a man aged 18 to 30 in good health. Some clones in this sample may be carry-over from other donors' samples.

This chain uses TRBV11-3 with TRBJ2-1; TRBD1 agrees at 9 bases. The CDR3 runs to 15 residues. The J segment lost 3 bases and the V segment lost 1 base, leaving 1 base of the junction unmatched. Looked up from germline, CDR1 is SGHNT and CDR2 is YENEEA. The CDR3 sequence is CASSLVGQGYNEQFF. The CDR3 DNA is TGTGCCAGCAGCTTAGTGGGACAGGGCTACAATGAGCAGTTCTTC.

CDR3 coding DNA: TGTGCCAGCAGTCCCTTCTCATTCCGGGACAGTTACGAGCAGTACTTC. It translates to CASSPFSFRDSYEQYF. The genes are TRBV27 and TRBJ2-7, with 7 bases fitting TRBD1. CDR1 is MNHEY and CDR2 is SMNVEV in the germline V gene (reference sequence). The CDR3 runs to 16 residues. The V and J ends lost 5 bases and 4 bases, in that order; junction bases with no gene match: 14.

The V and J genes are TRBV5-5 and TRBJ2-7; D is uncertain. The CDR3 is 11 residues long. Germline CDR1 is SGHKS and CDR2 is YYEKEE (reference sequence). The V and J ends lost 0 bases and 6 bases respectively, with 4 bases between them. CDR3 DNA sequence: TGTGCCAGCAGCTTGGTAGGCGAGCAGTACTTC. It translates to CASSLVGEQYF.

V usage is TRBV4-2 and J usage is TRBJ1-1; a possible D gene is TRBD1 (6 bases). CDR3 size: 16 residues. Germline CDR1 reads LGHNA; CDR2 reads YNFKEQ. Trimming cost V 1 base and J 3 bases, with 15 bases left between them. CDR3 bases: TGTGCCAGCAGCCAAGCCGGTTCGAAGGGGGACACTGAAGCTTTCTTT. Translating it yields CASSQAGSKGDTEAFF.

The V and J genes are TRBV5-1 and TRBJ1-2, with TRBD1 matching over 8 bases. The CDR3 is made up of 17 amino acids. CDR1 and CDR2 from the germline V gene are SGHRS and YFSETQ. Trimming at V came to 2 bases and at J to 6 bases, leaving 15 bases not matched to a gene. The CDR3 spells CASSLKNGQGNRDGYTF. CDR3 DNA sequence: TGCGCCAGCAGCTTAAAGAATGGACAGGGCAATAGAGATGGCTACACCTTC.

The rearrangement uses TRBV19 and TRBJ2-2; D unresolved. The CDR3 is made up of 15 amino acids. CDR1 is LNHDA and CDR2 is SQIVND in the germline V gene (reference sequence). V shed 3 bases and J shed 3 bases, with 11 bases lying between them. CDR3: CASSILRLYTGELFF. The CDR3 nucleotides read TGTGCCAGTAGTATCCTTCGTCTCTACACCGGGGAGCTGTTTTTT.

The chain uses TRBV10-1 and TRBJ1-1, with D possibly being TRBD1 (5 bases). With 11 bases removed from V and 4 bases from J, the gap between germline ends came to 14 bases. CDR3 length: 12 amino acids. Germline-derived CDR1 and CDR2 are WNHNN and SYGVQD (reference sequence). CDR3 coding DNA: TGCGCCCTTTTGGGGGTTTTCACTGAAGCTTTCTTT. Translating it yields CALLGVFTEAFF.

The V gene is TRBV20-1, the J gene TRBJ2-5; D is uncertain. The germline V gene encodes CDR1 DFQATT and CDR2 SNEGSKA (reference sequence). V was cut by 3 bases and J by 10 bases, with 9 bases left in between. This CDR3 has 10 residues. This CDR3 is CSARKVIQYF. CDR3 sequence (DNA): TGCAGTGCTAGGAAGGTTATCCAGTACTTC.